The 29 T cell receptor beta chains below were found in one sample sequenced in a study of post-analysis software for immune sequencing data. TCR beta libraries were prepared from cDNA with unique molecular identifiers. TCRdb redid the calling of the PCR reads with MiXCR, one entry per CDR3 protein. The sample lists about 820,000 distinct CDR3 sequences; roughly 58% were seen once. These TCRs are of unknown antigen specificity. General observations from the study: Controls showed lower frequencies than patients for five or six TRBV segments, and TRBV5-6, TRBV5-1 and TRBV20-1 were among these.

The sample consisted of blood. The origin of the receptors is a girl under 18 with multiple sclerosis.

This chain links TRBV6-5 with TRBJ2-3; D not resolved. The germline CDR1 and CDR2 sequences are MNHEY and SVGAGI. CDR3 size: 14 residues. Deletions cut 2 bases from V and 2 bases from J, with 8 bases between. The CDR3 here is CASSYRAHTDTQYF. The DNA for the CDR3 is TGTGCCAGCAGTTACAGGGCTCACACAGATACGCAGTATTTT.

V is TRBV6-2 or TRBV6-3 and J is TRBJ2-2; D ambiguous. The CDR3 length is 14 residues. The V end was cut by 0 bases, the J end by 3 bases, with 5 bases between. From germline, CDR1 is MNHEY and CDR2 SVGEGT. The CDR3 loop is CASSYSLDTGELFF. CDR3 nucleotides: TGTGCCAGCAGTTACTCGCTTGACACCGGGGAGCTGTTTTTT.

The chain links TRBV2 to TRBJ1-4; 7 positions match TRBD1. The CDR3 contains 14 residues. J lost 7 bases, V lost 6 bases, and 8 bases had no gene match. Germline CDR1 reads SNHLY; CDR2 reads FYNNEI. CDR3 in amino acids: CASSDRALREKLFF. As DNA, the CDR3 is TGTGCCAGCAGCGACAGGGCCCTCCGTGAAAAACTGTTTTTT.

The V and J genes are TRBV7-8 and TRBJ2-5, with a weak D call TRBD1 (7 bases). V gave up 5 bases and J gave up 5 bases, with 18 bases separating them. This CDR3 comprises 15 residues. From germline, CDR1 is SGHVS and CDR2 FQNEAQ. CDR3 sequence: CASSTLRAGGETQYF. CDR3 coding DNA: TGTGCCAGCAGCACCCTCCGGGCAGGGGGGGAGACCCAGTACTTC.

This clonotype was observed a handful of times. The chain recombines TRBV15 with TRBJ1-2, with D maybe TRBD1 (5 bases). The germline CDR1 and CDR2 sequences are LNHNV and YYDKDF (reference sequence). V lost 2 bases to trimming and J lost 5 bases, with 15 bases between them. The CDR3 runs to 15 residues. The CDR3 reads CATSRSDRDTYGYTF. Written as DNA, the CDR3 is TGTGCCACCAGCAGATCCGACAGAGACACTTATGGCTACACCTTC.

The chain carries TRBV14 and TRBJ2-1; D call uncertain. Trimming stripped 0 bases from V and 14 bases from J, with 14 bases between. Germline V CDR1 and CDR2: SGHDN, FVKESK. The CDR3 is 13 residues long. The CDR3 DNA reads as TGTGCCAGCAGCCAAGATCTTGACTCCCCCGAGTTCTTC. It specifies CASSQDLDSPEFF.

This chain links TRBV5-1 with TRBJ2-2; D not resolved. Trimming stripped 7 bases from V and 1 base from J, with 11 bases between. Germline values: CDR1 SGHRS, CDR2 YFSETQ. The CDR3 covers 14 residues. CDR3 loop: CASGQGMNTGELFF. CDR3 DNA sequence: TGCGCCAGCGGCCAAGGGATGAACACCGGGGAGCTGTTTTTT.

This chain uses TRBV28 with TRBJ2-1; possibly TRBD1 for D (6 bases). Trimming took 5 bases from V and 2 from J, leaving 13 bases between them. The CDR3 covers 15 residues. Per the germline V gene, CDR1 is MDHEN and CDR2 is SYDVKM. The CDR3 sequence: CASSIPGQPYNEQFF. The CDR3 DNA reads TGTGCCAGCAGTATCCCGGGACAACCCTACAATGAGCAGTTCTTC. The full variable domain, in which reference TRBV28 and TRBJ2-1 provide the parts outside the CDR3, is DVKVTQSSRYLVKRTGEKVFLECVQDMDHENMFWYRQDPGLGLRLIYFSYDVKMKEKGDIPEGYSVSREKKERFSLILESASTNQTSMYLCASSIPGQPYNEQFFGPGTRLTVL.

The chain recombines TRBV7-2 with TRBJ2-2, with D unresolved. CDR3 length: 16 residues. V lost 7 bases and J 5 bases, leaving 20 bases between the germline ends. Germline V CDR1 and CDR2: SGHTA, FQGNSA. In nucleotides, the CDR3 is TGTGCCAGCACCTCCCCTAGGTTTTCTTTTACCGGGGAGCTGTTTTTT. Translating gives CASTSPRFSFTGELFF.

This rearrangement joins TRBV29-1 to TRBJ2-2; weak D call: TRBD1 (5 bases). The length of the CDR3 is 15 residues. V was clipped by 0 bases and J by 7 bases, with 15 bases between them. Germline CDR1 is SQVTM and CDR2 is ANQGSEA. The CDR3 DNA reads as TGCAGCGTTGAAGATCACCAGGGTCGCATCGGGGAGCTGTTTTTT. It codes for CSVEDHQGRIGELFF.

In DNA form, the CDR3 reads TGTGCCAGCAGTTTAAGCCCAAGGGTAACAGATACGCAGTATTTT. This translates into CASSLSPRVTDTQYF. V gene TRBV12-3 or TRBV12-4 combines with J gene TRBJ2-3; no clear D. The V and J ends lost 2 bases and 3 bases respectively, with 12 bases between them. CDR3 length: 15 residues.

This chain's CDR3 is CASTPVETQYF. DNA for the CDR3: TGTGCCAGCACCCCGGTAGAGACCCAGTACTTC. The V gene is TRBV2, the J gene TRBJ2-5; D is undetermined. This CDR3 is built from 11 residues. The germline V and J ends were trimmed by 7 bases and 4 bases, with 7 bases remaining between them. Germline lookup yields CDR1 SNHLY and CDR2 FYNNEI.

The J gene is TRBJ1-5, the V gene TRBV7-6; TRBD1 might be the D (5 bases). With 5 bases removed from V and 2 bases from J, the gap between germline ends came to 19 bases. This CDR3 has 17 amino acids. The germline V gene has CDR1 SGHVS and CDR2 FNYEAQ. This chain's CDR3 is CASSLTTGGGGNQPQHF. The CDR3 DNA reads as TGTGCCAGCAGCCTGACTACCGGGGGAGGGGGCAATCAGCCCCAGCATTTT.

This rearrangement joins TRBV29-1 to TRBJ2-3; D call uncertain. Looked up from germline, CDR1 is SQVTM and CDR2 is ANQGSEA. This CDR3 has 13 residues. V was pared by 4 bases and J by 2 bases, with 10 bases between. The CDR3 sequence is CSVGGVVTDTQYF. For the CDR3, the DNA is TGCAGCGTTGGTGGGGTCGTCACAGATACGCAGTATTTT.

This clonotype turned up a few times. The chain carries TRBV7-9 and TRBJ2-3; TRBD2 aligns across 10 bases. Germline assignment: CDR1 SEHNR and CDR2 FQNEAQ (reference sequence). V gave up 4 bases and J gave up 4 bases; unmatched junction bases: 14. The CDR3 totals 18 residues. In nucleotides, the CDR3 is TGTGCCAGCAGCTCGACCGGGACTAGCGTATCCTTTTCAGATACGCAGTATTTT. Its protein is CASSSTGTSVSFSDTQYF.

This clonotype turned up a few times. The chain uses TRBV10-3 and TRBJ1-1, with D maybe TRBD1 (5 bases). Trimming stripped 6 bases from V and 3 bases from J, with 14 bases between. Germline CDR1 reads ENHRY; CDR2 reads SYGVKD. The CDR3 covers 14 residues. CDR3: CAIRVGPADTEAFF. CDR3 coding DNA: TGTGCCATCAGAGTGGGACCGGCGGACACTGAAGCTTTCTTT.

The V call is TRBV6-5, the J call TRBJ2-7; TRBD1 matches 9 bases. The CDR3 extends over 16 amino acids. The germline CDR1 and CDR2 sequences are MNHEY and SVGAGI. The junction had 11 bases not matched to a gene; V was cut back by 2 bases and J by 6 bases. The CDR3: CASSYDIKGQGAEQYF. CDR3 bases: TGTGCCAGCAGTTACGACATAAAGGGACAGGGAGCCGAGCAGTACTTC.

The chain has TRBV29-1 and TRBJ2-7, with a possible D match to TRBD2 (6 bases). The J call is doubtful: the DNA matches TRBJ2-5 better. There are 12 residues in the CDR3. Germline V gives CDR1 SQVTM, CDR2 ANQGSEA. The CDR3 region has the DNA TGCGGCCTCGACGGGGGTGGGGAGACCCAGTACTTC. As protein: CGLDGGGETQYF.

The rearrangement uses TRBV10-3 and TRBJ2-1, with D possibly called TRBD1 or TRBD2 (5 bases each). Germline V lookup: CDR1 ENHRY, CDR2 SYGVKD. The CDR3 extends over 15 amino acids. Trimming shortened V by 4 bases and J by 5 bases, and 15 bases separated the two germline ends. The CDR3 DNA sequence: TGTGCCATCAGTGTTGGGCGGGTGGGGGACAATGAGCAGTTCTTC. Translated: CAISVGRVGDNEQFF.

V is TRBV7-2 and J is TRBJ2-1; 7 nucleotides align to TRBD2. V shed 5 bases, J shed 7 bases, and the junction held 8 bases outside the gene matches. The germline V gene has CDR1 SGHTA and CDR2 FQGNSA. The CDR3 consists of 14 residues. The CDR3 is CASSPGTIYNEQFF. Here the CDR3 DNA reads TGTGCCAGCAGCCCCGGGACTATTTATAATGAGCAGTTCTTC. Full variable domain (rest looked up from reference TRBV7-2 and TRBJ2-1): GAGVSQSPSNKVTEKGKDVELRCDPISGHTALYWYRQSLGQGLEFLIYFQGNSAPDKSGLPSDRFSAERTGGSVSTLTIQRTQQEDSAVYLCASSPGTIYNEQFFGPGTRLTVL.

The chain joins TRBV6-5 to TRBJ2-5; D is undetermined. The CDR3 has 15 amino acids. Trimming removed 5 bases at V and 1 base at J, with 14 bases between. CDR1 is MNHEY, CDR2 SVGAGI, per germline. The CDR3 sequence is CASSPSMVGQETQYF. The CDR3 DNA follows: TGTGCCAGCAGTCCGTCTATGGTGGGCCAAGAGACCCAGTACTTC.

V gene TRBV12-3 or TRBV12-4 combines with J gene TRBJ2-3; 9 nucleotides align to TRBD1. The CDR3 is 15 residues long. Unmatched junction bases numbered 11, after V lost 7 bases and J lost 6 bases. CDR3 sequence reads: CASNRPGQGADTQYF. CDR3 DNA: TGTGCCAGCAACCGACCGGGACAGGGTGCGGATACGCAGTATTTT.

This clonotype was detected only a few times. V usage is TRBV6-6 and J usage is TRBJ2-7; D is unclear. The DNA end favors TRBJ2-5, so the J call may be wrong. This CDR3 contains 15 residues. Germline assignment: CDR1 MNHNY and CDR2 SVGAGI (reference sequence). The DNA for the CDR3 is TGTGCCAGCAGTTACGGATGGGGATTGGGGGAGACCCAGTACTTC. Translated: CASSYGWGLGETQYF.

The gene calls are TRBV7-3 and TRBJ2-3, with 8 bases lining up with TRBD1. V dropped 4 bases and J dropped 4; count of bases not matched to a gene: 7. CDR1 is SGHTA, CDR2 FQGTGA, per germline. The CDR3 totals 15 residues. CDR3 sequence: CASSYQPGGSDTQYF. The CDR3, as DNA: TGTGCCAGCAGCTACCAACCAGGGGGCTCAGATACGCAGTATTTT.

J is TRBJ2-3 and V is TRBV7-3; D is tentatively TRBD1 or TRBD2 (5 bases each). V was cut by 3 bases and J by 5 bases, with 12 bases left in between. The length of the CDR3 is 14 residues. Germline lookup yields CDR1 SGHTA and CDR2 FQGTGA. The CDR3 DNA is TGTGCCAGCAGCTTCAATGGGGGTGAAGATACGCAGTATTTT. Encoded protein: CASSFNGGEDTQYF. Combining the CDR3 with reference TRBV7-3 and TRBJ2-3 gives the whole variable domain GAGVSQTPSNKVTEKGKYVELRCDPISGHTALYWYRQSLGQGPEFLIYFQGTGAADDSGLPNDRFFAVRPEGSVSTLKIQRTERGDSAVYLCASSFNGGEDTQYFGPGTRLTVL.

This clonotype was picked up a small number of times. The chain recombines TRBV27 with TRBJ2-5; 8 positions agree with TRBD1. Germline CDR1 and CDR2: MNHEY and SMNVEV (reference sequence). The CDR3 extends over 15 amino acids. V was clipped by 4 bases and J by 2 bases; unmatched bases: 6. This CDR3 reads CASSSSGGLQETQYF. The CDR3 nucleotides are TGTGCCAGCAGTTCTTCAGGGGGCTTACAAGAGACCCAGTACTTC.

The CDR3 here is CASSSPRGLAGGPGLSYNEQFF. CDR3 DNA: TGTGCCAGCAGCTCGCCTAGGGGACTAGCGGGAGGGCCGGGGCTCTCCTACAATGAGCAGTTCTTC. The V gene is TRBV11-1, the J gene TRBJ2-1, with TRBD2 matching 16 bases. The germline V gene has CDR1 SGHAT and CDR2 FQDESV (reference sequence). The V gene end was trimmed by 4 bases and the J gene end by 0 bases; junction bases not matched to a gene: 15. The CDR3 sequence is 22 residues long.

This chain joins TRBV5-1 and TRBJ2-1, with D maybe TRBD1 (5 bases). The ends were cut back, 4 bases at V and 3 bases at J, with 14 bases in the middle. The CDR3 length is 15 residues. Germline-derived CDR1 and CDR2 are SGHRS and YFSETQ. For the CDR3, the DNA is TGCGCCAGCAGCGTCGGACATTCGGGCTACAATGAGCAGTTCTTC. Protein product: CASSVGHSGYNEQFF.

This clonotype was seen once. The CDR3 is CSKGTGGFDEQFF. As DNA, the CDR3 is TGCAGCAAAGGGACAGGGGGCTTCGATGAGCAGTTCTTC. The V gene is TRBV29-1, the J gene TRBJ2-1, with 12 bases aligning to TRBD1. V gave up 8 bases and J gave up 8 bases; unmatched junction bases: 7. Germline V gene sequence: CDR1 SQVTM, CDR2 ANQGSEA. The CDR3 runs to 13 residues.